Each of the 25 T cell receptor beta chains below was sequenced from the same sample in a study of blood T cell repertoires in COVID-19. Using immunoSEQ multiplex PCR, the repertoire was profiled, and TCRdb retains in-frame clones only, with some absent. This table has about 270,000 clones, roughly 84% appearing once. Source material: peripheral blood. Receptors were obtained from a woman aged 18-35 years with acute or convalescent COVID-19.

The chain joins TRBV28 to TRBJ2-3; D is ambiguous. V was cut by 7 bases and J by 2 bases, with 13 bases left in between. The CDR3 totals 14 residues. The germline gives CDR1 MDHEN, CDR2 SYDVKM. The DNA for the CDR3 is TGTGCCAGCAAGACTCGTAGAGACACAGATACGCAGTATTTT. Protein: CASKTRRDTDTQYF.

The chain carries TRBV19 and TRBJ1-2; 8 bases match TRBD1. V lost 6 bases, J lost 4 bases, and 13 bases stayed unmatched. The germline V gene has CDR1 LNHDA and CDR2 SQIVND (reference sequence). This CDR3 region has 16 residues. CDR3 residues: CASSLRGDRMGYGYTF. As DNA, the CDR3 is TGTGCCAGTAGCCTCCGGGGGGACAGGATGGGCTATGGCTACACCTTC. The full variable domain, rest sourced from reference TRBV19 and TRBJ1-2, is DGGITQSPKYLFRKEGQNVTLSCEQNLNHDAMYWYRQDPGQGLRLIYYSQIVNDFQKGDIAEGYSVSREKKESFPLTVTSAQKNPTAFYLCASSLRGDRMGYGYTFGSGTRLTVV.

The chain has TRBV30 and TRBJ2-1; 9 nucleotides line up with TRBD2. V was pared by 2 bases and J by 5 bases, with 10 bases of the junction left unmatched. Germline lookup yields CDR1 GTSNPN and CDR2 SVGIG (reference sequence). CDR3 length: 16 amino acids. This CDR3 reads CAWSISPGLAHNEQFF. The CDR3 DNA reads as TGTGCCTGGAGTATATCCCCTGGACTAGCGCACAATGAGCAGTTCTTC.

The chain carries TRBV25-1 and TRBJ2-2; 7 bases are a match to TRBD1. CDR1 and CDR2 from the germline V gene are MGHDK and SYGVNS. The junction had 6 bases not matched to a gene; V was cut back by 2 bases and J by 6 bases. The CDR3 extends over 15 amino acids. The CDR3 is CASSEQTGIAGELFF. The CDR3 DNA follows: TGTGCCAGCAGTGAACAGACAGGGATTGCCGGGGAGCTGTTTTTT.

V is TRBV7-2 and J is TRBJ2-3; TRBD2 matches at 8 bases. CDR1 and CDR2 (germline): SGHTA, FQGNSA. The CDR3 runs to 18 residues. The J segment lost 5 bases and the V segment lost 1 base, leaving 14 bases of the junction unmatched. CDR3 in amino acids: CASSLVPSAGGPRDTQYF. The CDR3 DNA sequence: TGTGCCAGCAGCTTAGTTCCTAGCGCGGGAGGCCCACGAGATACGCAGTATTTT.

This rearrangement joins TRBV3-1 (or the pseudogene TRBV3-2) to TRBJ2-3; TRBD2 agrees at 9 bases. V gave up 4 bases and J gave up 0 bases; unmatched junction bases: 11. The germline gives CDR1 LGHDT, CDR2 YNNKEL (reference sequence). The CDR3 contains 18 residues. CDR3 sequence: CASSRNSSGARSTDTQYF. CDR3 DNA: TGTGCCAGCAGCCGTAATTCTAGCGGGGCCCGTAGCACAGATACGCAGTATTTT.

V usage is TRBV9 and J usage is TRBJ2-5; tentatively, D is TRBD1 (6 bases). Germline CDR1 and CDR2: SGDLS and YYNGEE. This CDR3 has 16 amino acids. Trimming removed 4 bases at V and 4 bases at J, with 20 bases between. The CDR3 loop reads CASSPEVVGAGETQYF. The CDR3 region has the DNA TGTGCCAGCAGCCCCGAGGTTGTGGGGGCAGGAGAGACCCAGTACTTC.

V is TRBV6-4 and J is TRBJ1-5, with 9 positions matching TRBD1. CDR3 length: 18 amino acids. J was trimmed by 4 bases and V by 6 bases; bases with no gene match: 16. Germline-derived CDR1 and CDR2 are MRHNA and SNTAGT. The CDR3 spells CASSGNRDRVFRNQPQHF. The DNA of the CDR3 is TGTGCCAGCAGCGGGAACCGGGACAGGGTTTTTCGGAATCAGCCCCAGCATTTT.

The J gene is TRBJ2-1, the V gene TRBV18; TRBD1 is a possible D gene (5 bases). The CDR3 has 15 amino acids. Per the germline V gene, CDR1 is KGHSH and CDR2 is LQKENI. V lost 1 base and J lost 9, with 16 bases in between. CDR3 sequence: CASSPLSGSAGEQFF. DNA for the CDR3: TGTGCCAGCTCACCACTTTCAGGGTCTGCAGGTGAGCAGTTCTTC.

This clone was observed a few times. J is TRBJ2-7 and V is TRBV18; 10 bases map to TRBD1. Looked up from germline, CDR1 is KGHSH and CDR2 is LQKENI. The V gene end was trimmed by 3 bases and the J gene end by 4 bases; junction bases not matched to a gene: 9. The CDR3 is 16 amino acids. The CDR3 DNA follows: TGTGCCAGCTCACCCAGGAGACAGGGGGCGGAGTACGAGCAGTACTTC. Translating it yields CASSPRRQGAEYEQYF.

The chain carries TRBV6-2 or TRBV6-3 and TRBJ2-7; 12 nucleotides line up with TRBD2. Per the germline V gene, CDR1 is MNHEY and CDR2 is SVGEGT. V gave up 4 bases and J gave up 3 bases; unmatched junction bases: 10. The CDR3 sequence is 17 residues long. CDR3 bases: TGTGCCAGCAGTTCCCCCTGGACTAGCGGGAAAAACTACGAGCAGTACTTC. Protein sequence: CASSSPWTSGKNYEQYF.

The CDR3 nucleotides are TGTGCCAGCAGCGAAAAAGCGGGAGCGGGCTACAATGAGCAGTTCTTC. Encoded protein: CASSEKAGAGYNEQFF. V and J are TRBV21-1 and TRBJ2-1; TRBD2 is taken as the D call from the table, unchecked against the DNA. TRBV21-1 is a pseudogene. The CDR3 covers 16 residues.

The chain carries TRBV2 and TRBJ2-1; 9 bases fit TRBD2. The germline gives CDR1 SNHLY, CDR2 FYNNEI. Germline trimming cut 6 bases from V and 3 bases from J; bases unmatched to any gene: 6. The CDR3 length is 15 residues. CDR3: CASRLGTSSYNEQFF. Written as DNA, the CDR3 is TGTGCCAGCAGACTAGGGACTAGCAGCTACAATGAGCAGTTCTTC.

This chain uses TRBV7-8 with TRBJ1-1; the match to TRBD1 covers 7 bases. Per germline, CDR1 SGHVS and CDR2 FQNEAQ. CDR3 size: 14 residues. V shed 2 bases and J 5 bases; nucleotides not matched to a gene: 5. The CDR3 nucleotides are TGTGCCAGCAGCTTAACCACAGGGGAGACTGAAGCTTTCTTT. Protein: CASSLTTGETEAFF. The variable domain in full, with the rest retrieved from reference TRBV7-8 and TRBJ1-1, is GAGVSQSPRYKVAKRGQDVALRCDPISGHVSLFWYQQALGQGPEFLTYFQNEAQLDKSGLPSDRFFAERPEGSVSTLKIQRTQQEDSAVYLCASSLTTGETEAFFGQGTRLTVV.

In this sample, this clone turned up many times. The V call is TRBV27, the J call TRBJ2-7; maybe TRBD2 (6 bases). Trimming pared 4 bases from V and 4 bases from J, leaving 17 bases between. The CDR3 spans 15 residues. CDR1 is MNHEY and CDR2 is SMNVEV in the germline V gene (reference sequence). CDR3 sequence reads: CASSWPGLQNYEQYF. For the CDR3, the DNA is TGTGCCAGCAGTTGGCCGGGACTCCAAAATTACGAGCAGTACTTC.

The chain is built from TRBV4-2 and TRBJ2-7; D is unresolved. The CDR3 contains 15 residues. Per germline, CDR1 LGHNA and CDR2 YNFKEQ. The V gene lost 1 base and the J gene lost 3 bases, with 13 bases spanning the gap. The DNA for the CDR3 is TGTGCCAGCAGCCAAGTAGGTGGCGGTAGCTACGAGCAGTACTTC. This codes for CASSQVGGGSYEQYF.

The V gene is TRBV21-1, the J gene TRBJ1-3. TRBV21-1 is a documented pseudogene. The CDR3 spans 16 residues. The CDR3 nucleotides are TGTGCCAGCAGCAAAGGGCGGGCGCAGTCTGGAAACACCATATATTTT. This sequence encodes CASSKGRAQSGNTIYF.

The CDR3 DNA reads TGTGCCAGCAGCTTATTAGGAGGCCAGGGGGCTCGAGAGACCCAGTACTTC. Protein product: CASSLLGGQGARETQYF. The chain carries TRBV7-8 and TRBJ2-5, with TRBD1 matching over 8 bases. Trimming cost V 2 bases and J 4 bases; bases outside gene matches: 12. The CDR3 has 17 amino acids. Germline CDR1 reads SGHVS; CDR2 reads FQNEAQ.

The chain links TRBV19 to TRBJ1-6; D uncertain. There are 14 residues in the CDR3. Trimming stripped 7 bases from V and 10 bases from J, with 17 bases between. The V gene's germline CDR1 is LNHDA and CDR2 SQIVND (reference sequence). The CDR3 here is CASTTVGVFSPLHF. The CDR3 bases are TGTGCCAGTACCACAGTCGGGGTTTTCTCACCCCTCCACTTT.

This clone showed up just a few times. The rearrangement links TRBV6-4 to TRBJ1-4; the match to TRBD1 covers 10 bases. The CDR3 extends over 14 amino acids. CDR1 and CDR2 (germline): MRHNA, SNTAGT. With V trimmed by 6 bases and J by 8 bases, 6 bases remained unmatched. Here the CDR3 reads CASRAGTGVEKLFF. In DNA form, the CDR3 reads TGTGCCAGCAGGGCCGGGACAGGGGTGGAAAAACTGTTTTTT.

The CDR3 region is CASSLGQGNEQFF. The CDR3 DNA sequence: TGTGCCAGCAGCCTGGGACAGGGCAATGAGCAGTTCTTC. The chain combines TRBV28 with TRBJ2-1; 9 bases are a match to TRBD1. The trim removed 6 bases at V and 6 bases at J, leaving 3 bases unmatched. From germline, CDR1 is MDHEN and CDR2 SYDVKM. The CDR3 length is 13 residues.

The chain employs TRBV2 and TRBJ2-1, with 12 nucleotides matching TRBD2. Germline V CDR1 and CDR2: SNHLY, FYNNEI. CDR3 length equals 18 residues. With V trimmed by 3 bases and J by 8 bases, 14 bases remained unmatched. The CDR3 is CASSEKPSGRAGVDEQFF. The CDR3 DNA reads TGTGCCAGCAGTGAGAAGCCTAGCGGGAGGGCGGGGGTCGATGAGCAGTTCTTC.

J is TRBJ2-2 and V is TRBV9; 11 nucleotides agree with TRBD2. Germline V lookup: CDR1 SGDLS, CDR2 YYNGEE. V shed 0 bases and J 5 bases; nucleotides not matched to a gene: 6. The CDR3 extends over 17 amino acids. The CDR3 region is CASSVASGRPRTGELFF. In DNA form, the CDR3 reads TGTGCCAGCAGCGTAGCTAGCGGGAGGCCGAGAACCGGGGAGCTGTTTTTT.

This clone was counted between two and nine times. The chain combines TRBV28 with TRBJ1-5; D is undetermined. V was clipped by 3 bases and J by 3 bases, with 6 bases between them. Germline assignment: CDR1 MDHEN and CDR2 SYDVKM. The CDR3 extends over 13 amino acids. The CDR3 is CASSFSNNQPQHF. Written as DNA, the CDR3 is TGTGCCAGCAGTTTCAGTAACAATCAGCCCCAGCATTTT.

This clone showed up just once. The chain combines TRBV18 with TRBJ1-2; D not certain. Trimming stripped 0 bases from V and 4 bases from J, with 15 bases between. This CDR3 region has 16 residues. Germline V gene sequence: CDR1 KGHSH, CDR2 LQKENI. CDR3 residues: CASSPPSTEGTYGYTF. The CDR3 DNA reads TGTGCCAGCTCACCACCGTCCACGGAGGGAACCTATGGCTACACCTTC.